A single T cell receptor beta chain is shown here with its context. There is no known antigen for this receptor. The input lacks base qualities; no much larger clone sits a single base away. For repertoire sequencing, TCR beta CDR3 regions were amplified from RNA transcripts. HTBI primers and the Qiagen OneStep RT-PCR kit were used in a first-round RT-PCR, which was followed by a second-round multiplex PCR, size selection and purification. Sequencing of the libraries was carried out on an Illumina HiSeq2000 in paired-end mode with 100 bp reads. Regarding the original processing steps: Reads were processed with SOAPnuke, discarding reads with adapters, uncalled bases, mean Phred below 15, or no exact constant-primer or identifier match. High-quality paired reads were merged with COPE v1.2.5. Each unique nucleotide sequence was defined as a clonotype, and clonotypes were aligned to IMGT TRB V, D and J references with MiTCR v1.1. Analysis was restricted to V-J combinations with a frequency above 0.0001, which covered roughly 99% of repertoires. For each V-J combination, a TCR clonal expansion and chaos score was defined as F50 clonal expansion divided by the chaos observed in the TCRdist matrix. Welch's t-statistics and random forest were used to narrow the features down to around twelve V-J combinations, which were then fed into a naive Bayes classifier. Thyroid-blood repertoire similarity was quantified with the Morisita-Horn index. In-frame beta chains were kept once TCRdb had trimmed the public reads at Q25 with fastp and called clones with MiXCR. Here each entry gathers all rows of one CDR3 protein and keeps the most common genes and DNA. The V and J calls, along with clone size, are taken from TCRdb and not from the paper's own processing. The sample has some 1.1 million distinct CDR3 sequences on record, less than 45% of them singletons. The ten top clones hold 11% of the sample.

This sample stems from a study of Graves' ophthalmopathy and Graves' hyperthyroidism (dated by TCRdb to 2016 to 2019). Regarding the complete study: Hyperthyroidism was defined as stable when no progression to ophthalmopathy occurred within 18 months of follow-up. The study used signatures of the TCR beta repertoire to tell Graves' ophthalmopathy apart from Graves' hyperthyroidism and to predict which patients would progress to ophthalmopathy. In total, approximately 130 blood samples were TCR-sequenced: approximately 42 ophthalmopathy, some 75 hyperthyroidism and around 17 hyperthyroidism-to-ophthalmopathy patients. To explore V-J signatures that distinguish ophthalmopathy from hyperthyroidism, a discovery set of more than 90 patients was enrolled, made up of around 44 with ophthalmopathy and fewer than 60 with stable hyperthyroidism. For independent validation, a separate cohort was made up of fewer than 20 hyperthyroidism patients plus 17 patients who later progressed from hyperthyroidism to ophthalmopathy. In about six hyperthyroidism patients, T-cell repertoires of thyroid tissue and blood were compared. After sampling, hyperthyroidism patients received methimazole starting at 30 mg daily, and ophthalmopathy patients received high-dose intravenous methylprednisolone. The research as a whole found: In validation, the model predicted ophthalmopathy progression with about 71% sensitivity and around 72% specificity; some 13 predicted patients were CT-confirmed with GO in a median of roughly 6.8 months. No statistical method was used to set the sample size in advance, and the investigators knew which group each participant was assigned to. Most expanded thyroid clonotypes with a frequency above 0.001 also appeared in blood, which suggests that blood repertoires may reflect the immune response in the thyroid. Ophthalmopathy was separated from stable hyperthyroidism by the 13-signature model with about 88% sensitivity and 81% to 84% specificity in cross-validation and with 80%/75% in the test set.

Hyperthyroidism patients were newly diagnosed, with disease duration under 2 months, and aged 18 to 65 years. Patients were excluded if they had other autoimmune diseases, uncontrolled infections, pregnancy or lactation. Clinical symptoms, serum thyroxine, TRAb, thyroid ultrasound and orbital computed tomography were used for diagnosis. Trizol reagent was used to extract the total RNA, and its quality was then checked on an Agilent 2100 Bioanalyzer. The CDR3, from cysteine to phenylalanine, totals 12 residues. The kept DNA is CDR3 alone, 36 bases in frame from the first base. CDR1 and CDR2 (LNHDA, SQIVND) derive from the germline V gene (reference sequence). V was cut back by 8 bases and J by 1 base, leaving a gap of 8 bases between them.

This chain joins TRBV19 to TRBJ2-5; the D gene cannot be resolved reliably. The receptor was derived from an adult man with Graves' hyperthyroidism. The sequencing sample was made of peripheral blood or thyroid tissue (not recorded which). The CDR3 loop reads CASLTGQETQYF. The sequenced DNA: TGTGCCAGTTTGACGGGCCAAGAGACCCAGTACTTC.